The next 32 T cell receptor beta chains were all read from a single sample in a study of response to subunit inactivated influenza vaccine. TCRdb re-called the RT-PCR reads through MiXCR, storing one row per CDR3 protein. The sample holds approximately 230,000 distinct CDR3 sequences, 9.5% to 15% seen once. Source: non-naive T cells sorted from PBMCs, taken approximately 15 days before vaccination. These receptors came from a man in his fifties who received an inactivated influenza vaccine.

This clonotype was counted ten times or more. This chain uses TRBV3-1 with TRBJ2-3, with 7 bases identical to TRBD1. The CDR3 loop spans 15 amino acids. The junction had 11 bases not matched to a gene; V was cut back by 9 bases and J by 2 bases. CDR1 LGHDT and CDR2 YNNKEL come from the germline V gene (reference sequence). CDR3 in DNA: TGTGCCAGTAGAAAAAGGGGGCAAATCACAGATACGCAGTATTTT. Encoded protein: CASRKRGQITDTQYF.

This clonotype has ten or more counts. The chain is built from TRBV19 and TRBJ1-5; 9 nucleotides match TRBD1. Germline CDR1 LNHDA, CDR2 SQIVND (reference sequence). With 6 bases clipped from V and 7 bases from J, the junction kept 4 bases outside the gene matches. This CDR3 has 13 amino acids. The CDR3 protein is CASSSTGGQPQHF. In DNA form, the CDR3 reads TGTGCCAGTAGCTCGACAGGGGGACAGCCCCAGCATTTT.

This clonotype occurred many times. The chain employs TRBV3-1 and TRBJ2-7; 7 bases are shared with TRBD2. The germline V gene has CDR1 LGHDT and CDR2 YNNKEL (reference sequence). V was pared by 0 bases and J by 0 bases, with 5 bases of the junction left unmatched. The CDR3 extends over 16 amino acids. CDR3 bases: TGTGCCAGCAGCCAAGATTGGCTAGCGGCCTCCTACGAGCAGTACTTC. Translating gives CASSQDWLAASYEQYF.

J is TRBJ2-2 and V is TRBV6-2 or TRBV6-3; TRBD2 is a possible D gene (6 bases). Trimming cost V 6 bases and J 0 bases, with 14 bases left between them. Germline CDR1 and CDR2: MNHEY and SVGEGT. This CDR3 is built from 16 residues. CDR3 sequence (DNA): TGTGCCAGCAGCCCTTTTGGGACTCCGAACACCGGGGAGCTGTTTTTT. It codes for CASSPFGTPNTGELFF.

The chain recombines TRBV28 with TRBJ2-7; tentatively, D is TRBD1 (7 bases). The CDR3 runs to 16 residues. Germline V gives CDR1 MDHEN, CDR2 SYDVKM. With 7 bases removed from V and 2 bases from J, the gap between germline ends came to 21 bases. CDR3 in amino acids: CASTPGGGGTPYEQYF. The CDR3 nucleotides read TGTGCCAGCACCCCTGGCGGAGGGGGCACCCCCTACGAGCAGTACTTC. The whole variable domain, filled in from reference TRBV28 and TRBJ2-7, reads DVKVTQSSRYLVKRTGEKVFLECVQDMDHENMFWYRQDPGLGLRLIYFSYDVKMKEKGDIPEGYSVSREKKERFSLILESASTNQTSMYLCASTPGGGGTPYEQYFGPGTRLTVT.

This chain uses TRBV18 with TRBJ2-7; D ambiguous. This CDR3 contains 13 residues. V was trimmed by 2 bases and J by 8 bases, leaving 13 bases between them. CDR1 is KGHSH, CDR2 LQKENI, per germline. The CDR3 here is CASSPGRSEQQYF. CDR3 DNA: TGTGCCAGCTCACCAGGGCGTTCCGAACAGCAGTACTTC.

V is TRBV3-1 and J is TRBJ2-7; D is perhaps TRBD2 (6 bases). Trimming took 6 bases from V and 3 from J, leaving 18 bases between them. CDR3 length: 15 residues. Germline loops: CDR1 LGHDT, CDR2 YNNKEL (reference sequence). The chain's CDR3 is CASSQGLLGIYEQYF. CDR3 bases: TGTGCCAGCAGTCAGGGACTGCTGGGGATCTACGAGCAGTACTTC.

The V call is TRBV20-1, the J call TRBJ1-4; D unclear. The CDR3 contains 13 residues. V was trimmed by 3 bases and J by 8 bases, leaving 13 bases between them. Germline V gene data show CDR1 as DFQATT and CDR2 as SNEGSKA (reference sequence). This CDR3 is CSARSPLGEKLFF. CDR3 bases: TGCAGTGCTAGGTCCCCACTGGGAGAAAAACTGTTTTTT.

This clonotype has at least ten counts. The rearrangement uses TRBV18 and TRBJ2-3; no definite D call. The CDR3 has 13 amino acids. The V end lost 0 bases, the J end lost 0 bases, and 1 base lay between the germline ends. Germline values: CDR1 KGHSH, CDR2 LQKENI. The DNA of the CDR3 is TGTGCCAGCTCACCACCCAGCACAGATACGCAGTATTTT. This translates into CASSPPSTDTQYF.

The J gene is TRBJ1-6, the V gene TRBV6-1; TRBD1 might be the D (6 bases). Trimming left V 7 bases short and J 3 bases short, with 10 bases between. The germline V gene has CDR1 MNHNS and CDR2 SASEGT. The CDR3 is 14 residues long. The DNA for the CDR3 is TGTGCCAGCACCCCGACAGGCTATAATTCACCCCTCCACTTT. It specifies CASTPTGYNSPLHF.

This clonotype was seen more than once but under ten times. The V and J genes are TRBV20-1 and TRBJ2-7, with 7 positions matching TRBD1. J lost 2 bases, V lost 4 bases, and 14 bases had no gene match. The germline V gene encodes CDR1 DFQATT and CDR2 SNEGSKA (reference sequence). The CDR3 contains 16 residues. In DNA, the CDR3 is TGCAGTGCTACTAATATACGGACAGGATCCACCTACGAGCAGTACTTC. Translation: CSATNIRTGSTYEQYF.

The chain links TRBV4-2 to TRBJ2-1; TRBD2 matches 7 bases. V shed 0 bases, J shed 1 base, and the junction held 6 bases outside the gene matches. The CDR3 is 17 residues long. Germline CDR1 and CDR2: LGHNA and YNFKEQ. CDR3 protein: CASSQDLGGASYNEQFF. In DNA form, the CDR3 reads TGTGCCAGCAGCCAAGATCTGGGAGGGGCTTCCTACAATGAGCAGTTCTTC.

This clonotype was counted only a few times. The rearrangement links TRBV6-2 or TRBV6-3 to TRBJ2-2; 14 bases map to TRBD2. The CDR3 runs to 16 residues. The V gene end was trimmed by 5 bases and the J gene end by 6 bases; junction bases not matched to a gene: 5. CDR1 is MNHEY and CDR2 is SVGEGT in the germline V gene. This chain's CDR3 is CASSPRTSGGPGELFF. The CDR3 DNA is TGTGCCAGCAGTCCTCGGACTAGCGGGGGGCCCGGGGAGCTGTTTTTT.

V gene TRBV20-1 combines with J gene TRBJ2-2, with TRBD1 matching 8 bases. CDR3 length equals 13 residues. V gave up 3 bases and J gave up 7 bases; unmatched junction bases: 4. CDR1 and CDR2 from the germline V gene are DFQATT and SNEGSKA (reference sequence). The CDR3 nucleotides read TGCAGTGCTAGCAGGGGGCAAGACGGGGAGCTGTTTTTT. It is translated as CSASRGQDGELFF.

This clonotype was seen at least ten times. DNA for the CDR3: TGTGCCAGCAGCTTAGTATCCAGGGGAAACAATGAGCAGTTCTTC. Its translation: CASSLVSRGNNEQFF. The V and J genes are TRBV7-2 and TRBJ2-1; weak D call: TRBD1 (6 bases). Germline V CDR1 and CDR2: SGHTA, FQGNSA. The CDR3 has 15 residues. V lost 1 base to trimming and J lost 5 bases, with 12 bases between them.

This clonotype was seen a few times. CDR3 in amino acids: CSARGQQRLAGPNYTDTQYF. The CDR3 region has the DNA TGCAGTGCTAGAGGCCAACAAAGACTAGCGGGGCCTAACTACACAGATACGCAGTATTTT. The chain recombines TRBV20-1 with TRBJ2-3, with 11 bases fitting TRBD2. The CDR3 runs 20 residues. CDR1 and CDR2 from the germline V gene are DFQATT and SNEGSKA (reference sequence). J lost 2 bases, V lost 1 base, and 17 bases had no gene match.

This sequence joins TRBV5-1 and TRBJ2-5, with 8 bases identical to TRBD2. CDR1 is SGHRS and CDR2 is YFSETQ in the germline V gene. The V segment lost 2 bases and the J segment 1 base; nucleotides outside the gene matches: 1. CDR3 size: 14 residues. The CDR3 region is CASSLGTSQETQYF. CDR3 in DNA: TGCGCCAGCAGCTTAGGGACTAGCCAAGAGACCCAGTACTTC.

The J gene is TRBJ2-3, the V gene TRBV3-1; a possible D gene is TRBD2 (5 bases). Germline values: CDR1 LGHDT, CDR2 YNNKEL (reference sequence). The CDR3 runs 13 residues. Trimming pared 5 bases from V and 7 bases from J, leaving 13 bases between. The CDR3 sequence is CASSGTPGNTQYF. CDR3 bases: TGTGCCAGCAGCGGTACCCCCGGGAATACGCAGTATTTT.

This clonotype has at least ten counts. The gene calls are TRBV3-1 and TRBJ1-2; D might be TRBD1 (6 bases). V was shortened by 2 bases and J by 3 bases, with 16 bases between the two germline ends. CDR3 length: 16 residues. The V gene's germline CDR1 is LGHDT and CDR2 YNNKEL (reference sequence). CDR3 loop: CASSQYGGRGYYGYTF. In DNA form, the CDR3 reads TGTGCCAGCAGCCAATACGGGGGCCGAGGGTACTATGGCTACACCTTC. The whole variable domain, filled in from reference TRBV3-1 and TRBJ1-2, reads DTAVSQTPKYLVTQMGNDKSIKCEQNLGHDTMYWYKQDSKKFLKIMFSYNNKELIINETVPNRFSPKSPDKAHLNLHINSLELGDSAVYFCASSQYGGRGYYGYTFGSGTRLTVV.

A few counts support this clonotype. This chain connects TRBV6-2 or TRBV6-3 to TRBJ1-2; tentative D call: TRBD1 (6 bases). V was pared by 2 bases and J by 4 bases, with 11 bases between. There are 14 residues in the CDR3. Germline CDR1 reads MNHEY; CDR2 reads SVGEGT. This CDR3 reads CASSYATGFYGYTF. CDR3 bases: TGTGCCAGCAGTTACGCTACAGGGTTCTATGGCTACACCTTC.

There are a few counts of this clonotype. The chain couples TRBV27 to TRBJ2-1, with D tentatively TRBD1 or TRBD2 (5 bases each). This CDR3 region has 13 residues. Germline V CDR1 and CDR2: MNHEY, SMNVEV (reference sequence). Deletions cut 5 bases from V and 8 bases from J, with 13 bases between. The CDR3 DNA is TGTGCCAGCAGTCCCTCCGGGGCGTATGAGCAGTTCTTC. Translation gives CASSPSGAYEQFF.

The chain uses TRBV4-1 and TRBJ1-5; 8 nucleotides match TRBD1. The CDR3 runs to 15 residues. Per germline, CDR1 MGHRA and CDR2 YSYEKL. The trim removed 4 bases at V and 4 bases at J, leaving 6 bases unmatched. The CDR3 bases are TGCGCCAGCAGCCCTACCGGGACAGGTAATCAGCCCCAGCATTTT. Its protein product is CASSPTGTGNQPQHF.

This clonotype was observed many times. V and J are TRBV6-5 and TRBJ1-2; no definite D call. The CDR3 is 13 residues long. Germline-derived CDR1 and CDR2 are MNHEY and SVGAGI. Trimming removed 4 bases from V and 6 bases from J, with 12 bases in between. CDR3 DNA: TGTGCCAGCAGTTTGGACCCACGGAATGGCTACACCTTC. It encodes CASSLDPRNGYTF.

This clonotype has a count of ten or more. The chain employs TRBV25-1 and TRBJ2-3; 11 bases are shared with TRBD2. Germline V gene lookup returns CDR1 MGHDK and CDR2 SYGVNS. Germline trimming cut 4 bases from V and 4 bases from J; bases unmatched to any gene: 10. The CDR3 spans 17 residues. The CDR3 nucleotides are TGTGCCAGCAGTGTACTAGCGGGGGAGAGTGGGCCAGATACGCAGTATTTT. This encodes CASSVLAGESGPDTQYF.

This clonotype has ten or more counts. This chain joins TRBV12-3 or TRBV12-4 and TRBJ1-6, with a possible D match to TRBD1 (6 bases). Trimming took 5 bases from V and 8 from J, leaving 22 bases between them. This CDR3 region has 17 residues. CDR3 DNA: TGTGCCAGCAGTCCAAGGGACACCCTCCTAGGGGATTCACCCCTCCACTTT. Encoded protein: CASSPRDTLLGDSPLHF.

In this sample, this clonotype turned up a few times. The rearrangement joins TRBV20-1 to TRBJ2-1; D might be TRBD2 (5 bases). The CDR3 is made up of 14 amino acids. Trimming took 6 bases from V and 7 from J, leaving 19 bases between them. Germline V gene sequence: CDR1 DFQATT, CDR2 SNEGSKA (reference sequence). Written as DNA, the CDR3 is TGCAGTGCGGAGACCGGGAATAGGGTAAATGAGCAGTTCTTC. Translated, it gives CSAETGNRVNEQFF.

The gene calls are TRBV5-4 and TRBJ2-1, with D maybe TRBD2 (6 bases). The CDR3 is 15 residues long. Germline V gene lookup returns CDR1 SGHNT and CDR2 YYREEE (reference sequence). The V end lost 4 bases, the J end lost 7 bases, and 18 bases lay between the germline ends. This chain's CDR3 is CASSPPWASANEQFF. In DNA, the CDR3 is TGTGCCAGCAGCCCACCTTGGGCTAGCGCAAATGAGCAGTTCTTC.

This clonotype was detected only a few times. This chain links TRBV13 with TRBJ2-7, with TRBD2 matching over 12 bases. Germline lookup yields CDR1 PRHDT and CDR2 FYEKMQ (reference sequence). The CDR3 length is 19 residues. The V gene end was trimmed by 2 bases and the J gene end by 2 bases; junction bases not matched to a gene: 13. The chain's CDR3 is CASSLQGLELAGGPYEQYF. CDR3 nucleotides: TGTGCCAGCAGCTTACAGGGGTTGGAACTAGCGGGAGGTCCCTACGAGCAGTACTTC.

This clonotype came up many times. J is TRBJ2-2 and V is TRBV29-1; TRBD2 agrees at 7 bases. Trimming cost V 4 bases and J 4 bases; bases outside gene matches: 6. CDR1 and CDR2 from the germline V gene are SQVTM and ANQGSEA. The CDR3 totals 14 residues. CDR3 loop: CSVVIGRSTGELFF. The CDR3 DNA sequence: TGCAGCGTTGTAATCGGGAGGTCCACCGGGGAGCTGTTTTTT.

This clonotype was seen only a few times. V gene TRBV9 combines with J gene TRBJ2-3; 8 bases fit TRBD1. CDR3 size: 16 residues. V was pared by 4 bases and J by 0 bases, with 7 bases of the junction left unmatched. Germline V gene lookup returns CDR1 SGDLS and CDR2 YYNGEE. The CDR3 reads CASSSTGGTSTDTQYF. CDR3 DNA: TGTGCCAGCAGCTCAACAGGGGGAACTAGCACAGATACGCAGTATTTT.

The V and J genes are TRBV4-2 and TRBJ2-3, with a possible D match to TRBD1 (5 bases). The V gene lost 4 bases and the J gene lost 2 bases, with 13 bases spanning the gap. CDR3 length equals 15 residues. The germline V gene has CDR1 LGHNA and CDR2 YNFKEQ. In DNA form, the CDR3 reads TGTGCCAGCAGCCCCGCACTTGGGGCCACAGATACGCAGTATTTT. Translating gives CASSPALGATDTQYF.

CDR3 sequence (DNA): TGTGCCAGCAGCTCGCCGGGGACAGGGCCCTACGAGCAGTACTTC. It is translated as CASSSPGTGPYEQYF. The chain employs TRBV21-1 and TRBJ2-7; the D call in the table, TRBD1, was not verified against the DNA. TRBV21-1 counts as a pseudogene. The CDR3 has 15 amino acids.